This T cell receptor beta chain was retrieved from a study of blood T cell repertoires in COVID-19. The V and J ends lost 0 bases and 4 bases respectively, with 12 bases between them. CDR1 is MGHRA and CDR2 is YSYEKL in the germline V gene. This CDR3 has 15 amino acids. Produced via immunoSEQ multiplex PCR; TCRdb's table is partial and in-frame only. The sample consists of about 90,000 clones, 91% of them appearing once. The clonotype comes from a human donor with active COVID-19. The donor label of this sample is uncertain. The chain uses TRBV4-1 and TRBJ1-2, with D possibly TRBD1 on 5 matching bases. The source material was peripheral blood. CDR3 sequence: CASSQDPAGFYGYTF. DNA for the CDR3: TGCGCCAGCAGCCAAGATCCGGCAGGGTTCTATGGCTACACCTTC.